This T cell receptor (beta chain) derives from a study of T cell responses to AZD1222 COVID-19 vaccine. Looking at the study overall: Analysis merged second doses at about 4 or about 12 weeks. Study findings and constraints: Reportedly, nearly half of unique spike TCRs recognized epitopes outside B.1.351/B.1.1.7 mutations. Just a handful of people given AZD1222 tested seropositive at baseline. The study found vaccine-associated CD4 TCRs spanning spike, dominant at 160-218 and 743-854.

Details on this clone: Its antigen is not known. The identical CDR3 is also encoded by other nucleotide sequences in the sample.

Method: immunoSEQ multiplex PCR; TCRdb's copy keeps in-frame clones and lacks some. Among fewer than 110,000 clones, approximately 90% were seen once, and the ten largest hold approximately 1.3%. CDR3 size: 12 residues. The V end lost 2 bases, the J end lost 5 bases, and 6 bases lay between the germline ends. The specimen was peripheral blood, collected on day 0 of AZD1222 vaccination. This chain links TRBV12-3 or TRBV12-4 with TRBJ1-1; D is undetermined. The receptor was isolated from an adult in good health. The CDR3 DNA reads TGTGCCAGCAGTTTACCGGAGACTGAAGCTTTCTTT. It specifies CASSLPETEAFF.